This passage covers 21 T cell receptor beta chains from one sample sequenced in a study of T cells in localized non-small cell lung cancer. Produced via immunoSEQ multiplex PCR; TCRdb's table is partial and in-frame only. The sample lists around 64,000 clones, roughly 92% occurring once. Sequenced here: peripheral blood, sampled before any cancer treatment. These TCRs come from a man between 40 and 70 years old with stage I lung adenocarcinoma.

The chain employs TRBV7-9 and TRBJ2-1; no firm D call. Germline V gene lookup returns CDR1 SEHNR and CDR2 FQNEAQ (reference sequence). V was shortened by 8 bases and J by 0 bases, with 8 bases between the two germline ends. The CDR3 spans 13 residues. The DNA of the CDR3 is TGTGCCAGCGGCGCGAGCTCCTACAATGAGCAGTTCTTC. Protein: CASGASSYNEQFF.

The chain is built from TRBV18 and TRBJ1-1, with D possibly matching TRBD1 (5 bases). Germline V gives CDR1 KGHSH, CDR2 LQKENI. This CDR3 region has 15 residues. V was shortened by 1 base and J by 4 bases, with 13 bases between the two germline ends. Here the CDR3 reads CASSPQQGGGTEAFF. As DNA, the CDR3 is TGTGCCAGCTCACCACAGCAGGGTGGGGGCACTGAAGCTTTCTTT. Supplemented by reference TRBV18 and TRBJ1-1, the full variable domain reads NAGVMQNPRHLVRRRGQEARLRCSPMKGHSHVYWYRQLPEEGLKFMVYLQKENIIDESGMPKERFSAEFPKEGPSILRIQQVVRGDSAAYFCASSPQQGGGTEAFFGQGTRLTVV.

J is TRBJ1-2 and V is TRBV18, with 12 bases matching TRBD1. In germline, CDR1 is KGHSH, CDR2 LQKENI. With 4 bases clipped from V and 6 bases from J, the junction kept 3 bases outside the gene matches. CDR3 size: 14 residues. CDR3 residues: CASSQGTGGNGYTF. In DNA, the CDR3 is TGTGCCAGCTCACAAGGGACAGGGGGCAATGGCTACACCTTC.

The chain links TRBV6-1 to TRBJ1-5; no clear D. V was shortened by 7 bases and J by 3 bases, with 13 bases between the two germline ends. CDR3 length: 14 residues. CDR1 is MNHNS and CDR2 is SASEGT in the germline V gene. The DNA of the CDR3 is TGTGCCAGCAAGGGAGCAGCCAACAATCAGCCCCAGCATTTT. Its translation is CASKGAANNQPQHF.

The CDR3 sequence is CASSSLAGPLEQYF. The CDR3 nucleotides are TGTGCCAGCAGCTCCCTAGCGGGTCCTCTCGAGCAGTACTTC. The rearrangement uses TRBV11-1 and TRBJ2-7; 8 bases are shared with TRBD2. Trimming at V came to 4 bases and at J to 6 bases, leaving 8 bases not matched to a gene. The germline gives CDR1 SGHAT, CDR2 FQDESV (reference sequence). The CDR3 spans 14 residues.

This clone was picked up one time. V usage is TRBV7-6 and J usage is TRBJ2-2; D may be TRBD2 (6 bases). The CDR3 runs to 15 residues. From germline, CDR1 is SGHVS and CDR2 FNYEAQ. V lost 5 bases and J 6 bases, leaving 16 bases between the germline ends. CDR3 loop: CASSPRYGRAGELFF. The DNA of the CDR3 is TGTGCCAGCAGCCCACGGTACGGGAGAGCCGGGGAGCTGTTTTTT.

The chain is built from TRBV7-2 and TRBJ2-7; 7 bases are a match to TRBD1. Germline loops: CDR1 SGHTA, CDR2 FQGNSA. The CDR3 spans 14 residues. After removal of 5 bases from V and 1 base from J, the junction contained 5 bases not matched to a gene. The CDR3 coding sequence is TGTGCCAGCAGCCGAAGACAGGGTTCCTACGAGCAGTACTTC. Its translation is CASSRRQGSYEQYF.

The chain links TRBV15 to TRBJ2-5, with D unresolved. The V gene lost 3 bases and the J gene lost 2 bases, with 4 bases spanning the gap. This CDR3 is built from 12 residues. CDR1 LNHNV and CDR2 YYDKDF come from the germline V gene (reference sequence). The chain's CDR3 is CATSRGQETQYF. CDR3 in DNA: TGTGCCACCAGCAGGGGACAAGAGACCCAGTACTTC.

This chain links TRBV9 with TRBJ1-2, with a possible D match to TRBD1 (5 bases). V gave up 3 bases and J gave up 3 bases, with 12 bases separating them. The germline V gene has CDR1 SGDLS and CDR2 YYNGEE. This CDR3 comprises 14 residues. The CDR3: CASSAPGIHYGYTF. In DNA, the CDR3 is TGTGCCAGCAGCGCCCCAGGGATTCACTATGGCTACACCTTC.

The chain is built from TRBV6-1 and TRBJ1-3, with unresolved D. V lost 6 bases to trimming and J lost 1 base, with 4 bases between them. Per germline, CDR1 MNHNS and CDR2 SASEGT. This CDR3 comprises 12 residues. CDR3 coding DNA: TGTGCCAGCAGACCTTCTGGAAACACCATATATTTT. Encoded protein: CASRPSGNTIYF.

J is TRBJ2-1 and V is TRBV5-1; D unresolved. The CDR3 has 13 residues. V shed 1 base and J shed 6 bases, with 8 bases lying between them. In germline, CDR1 is SGHRS, CDR2 YFSETQ. The chain's CDR3 is CASSLSTGNEQFF. The CDR3 coding sequence is TGCGCCAGCAGCTTGTCTACTGGCAATGAGCAGTTCTTC.

The chain links TRBV10-3 to TRBJ1-2; D call uncertain. V gave up 2 bases and J gave up 5 bases, with 6 bases separating them. The length of the CDR3 is 12 residues. The germline CDR1 and CDR2 sequences are ENHRY and SYGVKD. The CDR3 nucleotides are TGTGCCATCAGTGAGATGGATTATGGCTACACCTTC. This gives the protein CAISEMDYGYTF.

This chain connects TRBV2 to TRBJ2-3, with 12 bases that match TRBD2. Germline assignment: CDR1 SNHLY and CDR2 FYNNEI. This CDR3 spans 13 amino acids. V was clipped by 9 bases and J by 9 bases; unmatched bases: 7. CDR3 residues: CASQTSGRETQYF. CDR3 coding DNA: TGTGCCAGTCAGACTAGCGGGAGAGAAACGCAGTATTTT.

CDR3 nucleotides: TGCGCCAGCAGTTCGGCGGGAGGAATATCTGGCACAGATACGCAGTATTTT. Translation: CASSSAGGISGTDTQYF. The chain joins TRBV4-3 to TRBJ2-3; 8 bases are shared with TRBD2. The CDR3 loop spans 17 amino acids. Germline-derived CDR1 and CDR2 are LGHNA and YSLEER. V lost 6 bases to trimming and J lost 1 base; unmatched junction nucleotides: 12.

V is TRBV29-1 and J is TRBJ1-1; D possibly corresponds to TRBD1 (6 bases). The CDR3 has 14 residues. Germline V gene data show CDR1 as SQVTM and CDR2 as ANQGSEA. V lost 6 bases and J 1 base, leaving 15 bases between the germline ends. The CDR3 sequence is CSVRGAVGNTEAFF. The CDR3 DNA reads as TGCAGCGTAAGGGGGGCGGTTGGGAACACTGAAGCTTTCTTT.

The sample holds one count of this clone. The CDR3, as DNA: TGTGCCAGCAGCTCCCAAGCGGGGCCCTCTGGGGCCAACGTCCTGACTTTC. This encodes CASSSQAGPSGANVLTF. The genes are TRBV7-2 and TRBJ2-6, with 7 bases identical to TRBD2. This CDR3 has 17 residues. Losses at the gene ends were 4 bases for V and 0 bases for J; bases not matched to a gene: 6. The germline V gene has CDR1 SGHTA and CDR2 FQGNSA.

The rearrangement uses TRBV21-1 and TRBJ2-6; the table's D gene call, TRBD1, was not cross checked with the DNA. TRBV21-1 corresponds to a pseudogene. The length of the CDR3 is 17 residues. Here the CDR3 DNA reads TGTGCCAGCACATCCCGGGACAGGGGCGGTGGGGCCAACGTCCTGACTTTC. Protein sequence: CASTSRDRGGGANVLTF.

The chain recombines TRBV2 with TRBJ1-3; no definite D call. Germline lookup yields CDR1 SNHLY and CDR2 FYNNEI. The CDR3 is 14 amino acids. V dropped 3 bases and J dropped 0 bases, with 6 bases sitting between them. CDR3 DNA: TGTGCCAGCAGTGAGGGCAGCTCTGGAAACACCATATATTTT. Translation: CASSEGSSGNTIYF.

This sequence joins TRBV5-5 and TRBJ1-2, with D possibly TRBD1 on 5 matching bases. The germline V and J ends were trimmed by 1 base and 7 bases, with 14 bases remaining between them. The germline gives CDR1 SGHKS, CDR2 YYEKEE (reference sequence). The CDR3 runs 14 residues. CDR3 amino acids: CASSLRGVMRGYTF. The CDR3 region has the DNA TGTGCCAGCAGCTTGAGAGGGGTAATGCGTGGCTACACCTTC.

This chain joins TRBV19 and TRBJ1-2; 8 nucleotides agree with TRBD1. This CDR3 is 15 amino acids long. Looked up from germline, CDR1 is LNHDA and CDR2 is SQIVND (reference sequence). With V trimmed by 6 bases and J by 0 bases, 6 bases remained unmatched. The CDR3 is CASSTGQGPNYGYTF. The CDR3 DNA reads TGTGCCAGTAGCACAGGACAGGGCCCTAACTATGGCTACACCTTC.

The chain links TRBV6-6 to TRBJ2-2, with TRBD1 matching over 7 bases. This CDR3 has 15 amino acids. With V trimmed by 0 bases and J by 6 bases, 4 bases remained unmatched. The V gene's germline CDR1 is MNHNY and CDR2 SVGAGI (reference sequence). CDR3 in DNA: TGTGCCAGCAGTTACTCCCTACAGGGGCCCGGGGAGCTGTTTTTT. It codes for CASSYSLQGPGELFF.